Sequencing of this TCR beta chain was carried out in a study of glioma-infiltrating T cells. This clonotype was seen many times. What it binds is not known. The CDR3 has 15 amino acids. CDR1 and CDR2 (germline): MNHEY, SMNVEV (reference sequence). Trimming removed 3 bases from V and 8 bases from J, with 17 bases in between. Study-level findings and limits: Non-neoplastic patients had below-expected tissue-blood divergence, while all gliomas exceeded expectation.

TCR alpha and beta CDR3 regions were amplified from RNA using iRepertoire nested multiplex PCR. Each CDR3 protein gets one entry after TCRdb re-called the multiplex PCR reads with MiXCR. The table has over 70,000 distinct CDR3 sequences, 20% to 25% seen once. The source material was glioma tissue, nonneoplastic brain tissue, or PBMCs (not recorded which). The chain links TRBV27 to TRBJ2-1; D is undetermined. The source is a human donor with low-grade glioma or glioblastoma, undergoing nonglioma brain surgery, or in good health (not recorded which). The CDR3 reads CASSFRPTGFDEQFF. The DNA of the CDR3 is TGTGCCAGCAGTTTTAGGCCCACTGGGTTTGATGAGCAGTTCTTC.